This T cell receptor (beta chain) appears in the sequencing data of a study of cytomegalovirus exposure and HLA in healthy donors. The CDR3 extends over 14 amino acids. Germline V CDR1 and CDR2: LNHDA, SQIVND (reference sequence). Trimming took off 6 bases at V and 4 bases at J, with 13 bases between the two ends. The PCR made use of 60 Vbeta and 13 Jbeta primers. Some clones are missing from TCRdb's copy, which holds only in-frame ones; the method was immunoSEQ multiplex PCR. The table lists about 90,000 clones, 90% of them singletons. Study conclusions and caveats: Analysis was carried out at a later point, and it linked a missense DCLRE1C variant to TCR beta V- and J-gene trimming. Rarity marked most TCR sequences, yet some public TCRs occurred in many donors. HLA alleles were associated with roughly 17,000 TCR beta sequences in a later analysis at 0.05 false discovery rate.

On this clone: The target antigen is unknown.

The rearrangement uses TRBV19 and TRBJ1-5; D call uncertain. The receptor was isolated from a man aged 18 to 35 in good health and CMV-seronegative. Sequencing used PBMCs. The CDR3 nucleotides read TGTGCCAGTAGCCCCAGGCAAGGAAATCAGCCCCAGCATTTT. Amino acids: CASSPRQGNQPQHF.